This T cell receptor beta chain was found in a study of blood T cell repertoires in COVID-19. Assay: immunoSEQ multiplex PCR; the TCRdb copy retains only in-frame clones and omits some. The sample lists some 170,000 clones; about four fifths were seen once. Germline assignment: CDR1 LGHDT and CDR2 YNNKEL (reference sequence). V was clipped by 0 bases and J by 3 bases, with 9 bases between them. This CDR3 is 15 amino acids long. The V gene is TRBV3-1 (or the pseudogene TRBV3-2), the J gene TRBJ1-5; D is uncertain. Sequenced input: peripheral blood. The clonotype originates from a woman in her seventies with acute or convalescent COVID-19. This chain's CDR3 is CASSQDLRVNQPQHF. CDR3 coding DNA: TGTGCCAGCAGCCAAGATCTGAGGGTCAATCAGCCCCAGCATTTT.